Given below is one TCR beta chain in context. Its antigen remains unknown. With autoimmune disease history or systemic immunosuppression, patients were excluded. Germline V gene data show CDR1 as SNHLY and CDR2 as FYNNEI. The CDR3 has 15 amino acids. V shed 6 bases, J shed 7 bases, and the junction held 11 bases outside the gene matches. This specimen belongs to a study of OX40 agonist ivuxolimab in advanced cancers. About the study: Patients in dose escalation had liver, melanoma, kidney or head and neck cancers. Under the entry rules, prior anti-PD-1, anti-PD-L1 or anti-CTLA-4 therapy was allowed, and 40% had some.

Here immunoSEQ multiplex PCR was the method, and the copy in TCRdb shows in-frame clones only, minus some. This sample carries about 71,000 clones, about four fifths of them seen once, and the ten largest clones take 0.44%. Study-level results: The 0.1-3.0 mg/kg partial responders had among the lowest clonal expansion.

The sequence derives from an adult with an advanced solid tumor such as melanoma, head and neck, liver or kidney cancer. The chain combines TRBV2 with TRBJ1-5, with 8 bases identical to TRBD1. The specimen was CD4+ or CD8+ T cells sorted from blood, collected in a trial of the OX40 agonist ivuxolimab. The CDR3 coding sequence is TGTGCCAGCAGCGACCGGACAGGGATCGCGCAGCCCCAGCATTTT. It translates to CASSDRTGIAQPQHF.